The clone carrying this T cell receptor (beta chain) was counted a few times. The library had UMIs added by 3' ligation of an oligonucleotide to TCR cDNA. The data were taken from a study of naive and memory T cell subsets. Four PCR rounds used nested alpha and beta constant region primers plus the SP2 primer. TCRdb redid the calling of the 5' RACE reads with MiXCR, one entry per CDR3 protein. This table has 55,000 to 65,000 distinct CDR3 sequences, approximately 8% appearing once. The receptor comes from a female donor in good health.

CDR3 amino acids: CASSQFRAEGPYNEQFF. The CDR3 region has the DNA TGCGCCAGCAGCCAATTTCGAGCGGAGGGACCCTACAATGAGCAGTTCTTC. The chain recombines TRBV4-1 with TRBJ2-1, with D possibly being TRBD2 (6 bases). The CDR3 is 17 amino acids. Germline CDR1 reads MGHRA; CDR2 reads YSYEKL. Deletions cut 2 bases from V and 2 bases from J, with 16 bases between.